This T cell receptor (beta chain) was captured in a study of T cells in Graves' hyperthyroidism and ophthalmopathy. Study-level findings and limits: The model forecast ophthalmopathy, anticipating it by a median approximately 6.1 months before onset.

A remark on this clonotype: What it binds is unknown.

V was shortened by 5 bases and J by 2 bases, with 12 bases between the two germline ends. CDR3 size: 14 residues. The germline gives CDR1 DFQATT, CDR2 SNEGSKA (reference sequence). Amplified TCR beta CDR3 regions came from RNA transcripts. During a first-round RT-PCR of the TCR CDR3, the HTBI primer set was used. TCRdb re-analysed the multiplex PCR reads in MiXCR, keeping a single row per CDR3 protein. The sample shows about 840,000 distinct CDR3 sequences, roughly 40% of them seen only once. Sequencing was carried out using blood. The chain recombines TRBV20-1 with TRBJ2-2; no clear D. The sequence was collected from a man aged 18-30 years with Graves' hyperthyroidism. CDR3 region: CSAGPTRNTGELFF. The CDR3 coding sequence is TGCAGTGCTGGCCCGACCCGAAACACCGGGGAGCTGTTTTTT.